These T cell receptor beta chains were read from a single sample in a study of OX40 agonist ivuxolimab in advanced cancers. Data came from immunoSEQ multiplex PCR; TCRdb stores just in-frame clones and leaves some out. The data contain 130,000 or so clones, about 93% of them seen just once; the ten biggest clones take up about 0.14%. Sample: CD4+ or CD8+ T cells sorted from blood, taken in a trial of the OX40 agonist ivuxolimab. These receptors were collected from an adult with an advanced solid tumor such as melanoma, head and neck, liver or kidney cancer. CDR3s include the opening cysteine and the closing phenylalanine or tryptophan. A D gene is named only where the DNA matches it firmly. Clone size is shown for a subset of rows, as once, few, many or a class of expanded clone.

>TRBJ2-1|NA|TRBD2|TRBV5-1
TGCGCCAGCAGCTTGACTAGCGGGGGAAATAATGAGCAGTTCTTC
CASSLTSGGNNEQFF
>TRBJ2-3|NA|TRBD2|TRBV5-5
TGTGCCAGCAGCTTGGTTAATACCGGACTAGGAACAGATACGCAGTATTTT
CASSLVNTGLGTDTQYF
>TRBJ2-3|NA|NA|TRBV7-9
TGTGCCAGCCACCTAGGGGGGGGATCAGATACGCAGTATTTT
CASHLGGGSDTQYF
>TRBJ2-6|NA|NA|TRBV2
TGTGCCAGCAGTACGTCTCCTTGGGGGGCCAACGTCCTGACTTTC
CASSTSPWGANVLTF
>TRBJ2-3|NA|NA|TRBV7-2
TGTGCCAGCACCCGAGTGCAGGGCACAGATACGCAGTATTTT
CASTRVQGTDTQYF
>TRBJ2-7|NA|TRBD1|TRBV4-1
TGCGCCAGCAGCCAACCGGCGACAGGGGGCGAATCCGAGCAGTACTTC
CASSQPATGGESEQYF
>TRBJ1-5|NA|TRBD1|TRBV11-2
TGTGCCAGCAGCCAACTTGCGGGACAGGGTCAGCCCCAGCATTTT
CASSQLAGQGQPQHF
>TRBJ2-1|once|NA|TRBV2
TGTGCCAGCAGTGAAGGGAGGGGACCCTACAATGAGCAGTTCTTC
CASSEGRGPYNEQFF
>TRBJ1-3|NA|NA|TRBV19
TGTGCCAGTCAGACGGTACCCGCATCTGGAAACACCATATATTTT
CASQTVPASGNTIYF
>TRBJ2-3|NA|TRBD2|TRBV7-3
TGTGCCAGCAGCTTAACGGGGACTAGCGGAGGAGATACGCAGTATTTT
CASSLTGTSGGDTQYF
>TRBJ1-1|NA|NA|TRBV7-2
TGTGCCAGCAGTCCCGGCTTCCAAGCTTTCTTT
CASSPGFQAFF
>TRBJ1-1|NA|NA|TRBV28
TGTGCCATAGTCCGGGAGGAAGCTTTCTTT
CAIVREEAFF
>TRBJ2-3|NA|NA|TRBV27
TGTGCCAGCGGAACACCCAGCACAGATACGCAGTATTTT
CASGTPSTDTQYF
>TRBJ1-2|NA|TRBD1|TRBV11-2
TGTGCCAGCAGCCTGGGACAGGGGGCATGGGGCTATGGCTACACCTTC
CASSLGQGAWGYGYTF
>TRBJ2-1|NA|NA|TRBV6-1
TGTGCCAGCAGTGAAGCTTCAGCCGGCTATGAGCAGTTCTTC
CASSEASAGYEQFF
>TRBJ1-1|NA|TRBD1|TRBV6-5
TGTGCCAGCACCCTGGGACAGGGGAGAACTGAAGCTTTCTTT
CASTLGQGRTEAFF